These T cell receptor beta chains were read from a single sample in a study of human thymus T cells. The data were produced by immunoSEQ multiplex PCR, yet TCRdb's version contains in-frame clones alone and is incomplete. Of 60,000 to 75,000 clones in the sample, around 95% were seen once. The sequenced sample consisted of thymus tissue. All receptors come from a girl less than two years old with a congenital heart defect but otherwise immunologically healthy. Both conserved end residues are part of each CDR3. The order of the fields is J gene, V gene, D gene, CDR3 length, clone size, CDR3 protein, CDR3 DNA. D genes are given only for firm matches. Rows give clone size only sometimes, using once, few, many, or a class for an expanded clone.

J: TRBJ2-7; V: TRBV18; D: .; length: 17; size: once; CDR3: CASSLQGWPPKSYEQYF; DNA: TGTGCCAGCTCACTCCAGGGGTGGCCTCCGAAGTCCTACGAGCAGTACTTC
J: TRBJ2-1; V: TRBV18; D: TRBD2; length: 15; size: .; CDR3: CASSPSPGRALEQFF; DNA: TGTGCCAGCTCACCAAGCCCCGGGAGGGCCCTTGAGCAGTTCTTC
J: TRBJ2-5; V: TRBV23-1; D: .; length: 14; size: .; CDR3: CASSRRRGSETQYF; DNA: TGCGCCAGCAGTCGCAGGAGAGGATCAGAGACCCAGTACTTC
J: TRBJ1-1; V: TRBV5-1; D: .; length: 12; size: .; CDR3: CASSFGGTEAFF; DNA: TGCGCCAGCAGCTTTGGGGGCACTGAAGCTTTCTTT
J: TRBJ1-4; V: TRBV6-9; D: .; length: 15; size: .; CDR3: CASSYSRGVDEKLFF; DNA: TGTGCCAGCAGTTATAGTCGAGGGGTAGATGAAAAACTGTTTTTT
J: TRBJ1-3; V: TRBV4-1; D: .; length: 15; size: .; CDR3: CASSPGGSSGNTIYF; DNA: TGCGCCAGCAGCCCCGGGGGGAGCTCTGGAAACACCATATATTTT
J: TRBJ2-1; V: TRBV5-4; D: TRBD2; length: 16; size: .; CDR3: CASSYTWTSGRDEQFF; DNA: TGTGCCAGCAGCTATACATGGACTAGCGGAAGGGATGAGCAGTTCTTC
J: TRBJ2-2; V: TRBV11-2; D: .; length: 14; size: .; CDR3: CASSLEGAAGELFF; DNA: TGTGCCAGCAGCTTGGAGGGGGCCGCCGGGGAGCTGTTTTTT
J: TRBJ1-1; V: TRBV7-2; D: TRBD1; length: 18; size: .; CDR3: CASRIIHLKRDRAVEAFF; DNA: TGTGCCAGCAGAATTATCCACCTGAAACGAGACAGGGCCGTTGAAGCTTTCTTT
J: TRBJ1-1; V: TRBV28; D: TRBD1; length: 16; size: .; CDR3: CASSLGQGVGNTEAFF; DNA: TGTGCCAGCAGTTTAGGACAGGGCGTGGGGAACACTGAAGCTTTCTTT
J: TRBJ2-3; V: TRBV7-9; D: .; length: 14; size: .; CDR3: CASSPDIGTDTQYF; DNA: TGTGCCAGCAGCCCGGACATCGGCACAGATACGCAGTATTTT
J: TRBJ2-2; V: TRBV7-8; D: .; length: 13; size: .; CDR3: CASSKGNTGELFF; DNA: TGTGCCAGCAGCAAGGGGAACACCGGGGAGCTGTTTTTT
J: TRBJ2-3; V: TRBV5-1; D: TRBD1; length: 13; size: once; CDR3: CASSLPGTGGQYF; DNA: TGCGCCAGCAGCTTGCCCGGGACAGGAGGGCAGTATTTT
J: TRBJ2-2; V: TRBV7-8; D: .; length: 18; size: .; CDR3: CASSLVSQGRSYTGELFF; DNA: TGTGCCAGCAGCTTAGTTTCGCAGGGGCGCTCGTACACCGGGGAGCTGTTTTTT
J: TRBJ2-1; V: TRBV7-2; D: TRBD2; length: 14; size: .; CDR3: CASSLTSSYNEQFF; DNA: TGTGCCAGCAGCTTGACTAGCAGCTACAATGAGCAGTTCTTC
J: TRBJ2-2; V: TRBV4-1; D: .; length: 14; size: .; CDR3: CASSTSEVTGELFF; DNA: TGCGCCAGCAGCACGTCGGAAGTGACCGGGGAGCTGTTTTTT
J: TRBJ2-1; V: TRBV15; D: TRBD1; length: 16; size: .; CDR3: CATSREDREAYNEQFF; DNA: TGTGCCACCAGCAGAGAGGACAGGGAGGCCTACAATGAGCAGTTCTTC
J: TRBJ2-7; V: TRBV29-1; D: .; length: 17; size: .; CDR3: CSVESGHFKGQGTKQYF; DNA: TGCAGCGTTGAGTCGGGACACTTTAAAGGGCAGGGTACGAAGCAGTACTTC
J: TRBJ1-2; V: TRBV18; D: .; length: 14; size: .; CDR3: CASSPPGENYGYTF; DNA: TGTGCCAGCTCACCACCGGGGGAAAACTATGGCTACACCTTC
J: TRBJ2-5; V: TRBV5-1; D: .; length: 16; size: .; CDR3: CASSLDSEPAGETQYF; DNA: TGCGCCAGCAGCTTGGATTCGGAACCGGCCGGGGAGACCCAGTACTTC